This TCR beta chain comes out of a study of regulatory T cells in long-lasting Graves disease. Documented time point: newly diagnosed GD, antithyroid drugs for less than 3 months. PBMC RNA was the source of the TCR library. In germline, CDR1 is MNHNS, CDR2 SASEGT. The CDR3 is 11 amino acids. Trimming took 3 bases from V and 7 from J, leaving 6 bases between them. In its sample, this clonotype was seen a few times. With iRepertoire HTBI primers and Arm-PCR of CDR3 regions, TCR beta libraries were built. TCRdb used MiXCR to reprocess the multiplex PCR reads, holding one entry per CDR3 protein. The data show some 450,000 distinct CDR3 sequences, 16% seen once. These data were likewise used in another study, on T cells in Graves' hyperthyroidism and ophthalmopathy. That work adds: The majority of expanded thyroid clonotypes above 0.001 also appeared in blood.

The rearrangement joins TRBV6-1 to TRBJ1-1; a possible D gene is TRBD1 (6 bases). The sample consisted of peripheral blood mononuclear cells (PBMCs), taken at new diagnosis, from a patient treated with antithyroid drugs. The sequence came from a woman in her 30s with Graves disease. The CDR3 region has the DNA TGTGCCAGCAGTGAGGACAGTGAAGCTTTCTTT. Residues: CASSEDSEAFF.